The 7 T cell receptor beta chains listed next were all sequenced from one sample in a study of cytomegalovirus exposure and HLA in healthy donors. Primers: 60 Vbeta forward and 13 Jbeta reverse. Repertoires were generated with immunoSEQ multiplex PCR, while TCRdb's copy carries only in-frame clones and drops some. This table holds approximately 120,000 clones. The source material was PBMCs. The receptors shown here come from a man between 18 and 29 years old in good health and CMV-seronegative.

The V call is TRBV5-6, the J call TRBJ1-1; D not resolved. CDR1 is SGHDT and CDR2 is YYEEEE in the germline V gene. Deletions cut 0 bases from V and 5 bases from J, with 14 bases between. This CDR3 has 15 residues. The DNA of the CDR3 is TGTGCCAGCAGCTTGGTTGGTAGGGAGAGAACTGAAGCTTTCTTT. Amino acid sequence: CASSLVGRERTEAFF.

The chain links TRBV5-1 to TRBJ1-1; possibly TRBD1 for D (5 bases). Germline loops: CDR1 SGHRS, CDR2 YFSETQ. Deletions cut 4 bases from V and 1 base from J, with 20 bases between. This CDR3 is 17 amino acids long. The CDR3 bases are TGCGCCAGCAGCCAATTCGTCCGTGGGGGGAGGAACACTGAAGCTTTCTTT. Its translation: CASSQFVRGGRNTEAFF. The full variable domain, in which reference TRBV5-1 and TRBJ1-1 provide the parts outside the CDR3, is KAGVTQTPRYLIKTRGQQVTLSCSPISGHRSVSWYQQTPGQGLQFLFEYFSETQRNKGNFPGRFSGRQFSNSRSEMNVSTLELGDSALYLCASSQFVRGGRNTEAFFGQGTRLTVV.

The chain combines TRBV27 with TRBJ2-1; 7 bases are a match to TRBD2. V lost 6 bases, J lost 2 bases, and 7 bases stayed unmatched. CDR1 MNHEY and CDR2 SMNVEV come from the germline V gene (reference sequence). CDR3 length: 15 amino acids. DNA of the CDR3: TGTGCCAGCAGGTTACTAGCGCATCCCTACAATGAGCAGTTCTTC. This encodes CASRLLAHPYNEQFF.

The rearrangement uses TRBV5-1 and TRBJ1-5; unclear D gene. CDR1 is SGHRS, CDR2 YFSETQ, per germline. V was cut by 1 base and J by 4 bases, with 9 bases left in between. The CDR3 runs to 14 residues. The CDR3 loop reads CASSLSSGNQPQHF. CDR3 in DNA: TGCGCCAGCAGCTTGTCATCAGGAAATCAGCCCCAGCATTTT.

This rearrangement joins TRBV25-1 to TRBJ1-1; TRBD1 matches 7 bases. In germline, CDR1 is MGHDK, CDR2 SYGVNS. V dropped 4 bases and J dropped 0; count of bases not matched to a gene: 2. CDR3 length: 14 residues. The CDR3 DNA sequence: TGTGCCAGCAGTGGGACAGGCTTGAACACTGAAGCTTTCTTT. It yields the protein CASSGTGLNTEAFF.

The gene calls are TRBV9 and TRBJ2-4, with D unresolved. V lost 0 bases, J lost 1 base, and 2 bases lay in between. The CDR3 totals 13 residues. CDR1 is SGDLS, CDR2 YYNGEE, per germline. The CDR3 nucleotides read TGTGCCAGCAGCGTAGCGGCCAAAAACATTCAGTACTTC. Residues: CASSVAAKNIQYF.

For the CDR3, the DNA is TGTGCCAGCAGTGTAACTAGCGGCAGGGTAGATGAGCAGTTCTTC. This codes for CASSVTSGRVDEQFF. The chain carries TRBV25-1 and TRBJ2-1; 8 bases line up with TRBD2. Per the germline V gene, CDR1 is MGHDK and CDR2 is SYGVNS. Trimming took 4 bases from V and 8 from J; bases not matched to a gene: 10. The CDR3 extends over 15 amino acids.